This T cell receptor beta chain is drawn from a study of blood T cell repertoires in COVID-19. Whole-study context: Acute and convalescent COVID-19 samples came from the United States, Italy and Spain. The cDNA or gDNA used as material had been derived from T cells, B-cell-depleted T cells, or PBMCs.

Sequenced by immunoSEQ multiplex PCR; TCRdb stores in-frame clones only, minus some. The sample shows approximately 250,000 clones, 84% of them seen only once. Germline V gene lookup returns CDR1 SGHTA and CDR2 FQGTGA. J lost 2 bases, V lost 2 bases, and 6 bases had no gene match. The CDR3 is made up of 15 amino acids. This chain links TRBV7-3 with TRBJ2-7, with 7 bases fitting TRBD2. The sequence was collected from a human donor in a cohort sampled during active COVID-19. What was sequenced was peripheral blood. CDR3 coding DNA: TGTGCCAGCAGCTTATCTGCCGCGGGAGCCTACGAGCAGTACTTC. This sequence encodes CASSLSAAGAYEQYF.